These T cell receptor beta chains were read from a single sample in a study of naive and memory T cell subsets. TCRdb reprocessed the UMI-ligation and nested PCR reads via MiXCR and lists one record per CDR3 protein. Of approximately 150,000 distinct CDR3 sequences listed, 22% are singletons. The sequenced material came from naive CD4+ T cells from blood. The receptor set was obtained from a human donor in good health. CDR3s include the opening cysteine and the closing phenylalanine or tryptophan. Clone size is not always given. Where it is, it says once, few, many or a class for expanded clones.

CDR3aa: CSVRRDGGGYGYTF
abundance: NA
v_gene: TRBV29-1

CDR3aa: CSAREGGLSYNEQFF
abundance: few
v_gene: TRBV20-1

CDR3aa: CSASGERGSSYNEQFF
abundance: NA
v_gene: TRBV20-1

CDR3aa: CASTTSRRAGVQETQYF
abundance: NA
v_gene: TRBV7-8

CDR3aa: CASSQTTTGRRYEQYF
abundance: NA
v_gene: TRBV6-5

CDR3aa: CAWSAGETQYF
abundance: NA
v_gene: TRBV30

CDR3aa: CASSSNRGPGQPQHF
abundance: NA
v_gene: TRBV6-2/TRBV6-3

CDR3aa: CSATTLLSSYEQYF
abundance: many
v_gene: TRBV20-1

CDR3aa: CASSYRGLAYNEQFF
abundance: few
v_gene: TRBV6-5

CDR3aa: CSARATGPVRSSYNEQFF
abundance: NA
v_gene: TRBV20-1

CDR3aa: CASSQGFGNYGYTF
abundance: few
v_gene: TRBV3-1

CDR3aa: CASSIEVGRGYEQFF
abundance: few
v_gene: TRBV19

CDR3aa: CATSAFSGNTIYF
abundance: NA
v_gene: TRBV7-2

CDR3aa: CASKRFGTSGSNEQFF
abundance: few
v_gene: TRBV2

CDR3aa: CASSYGQGVYEQYF
abundance: few
v_gene: TRBV5-5

CDR3aa: CSARSSYNSPLHF
abundance: few
v_gene: TRBV29-1

CDR3aa: CASSLTGTNEQFF
abundance: NA
v_gene: TRBV6-4

CDR3aa: CASSSLAGVHEQYF
abundance: NA
v_gene: TRBV6-1

CDR3aa: CASSVQRSSYNEQFF
abundance: few
v_gene: TRBV9

CDR3aa: CSAREGMNEKLFF
abundance: NA
v_gene: TRBV20-1

CDR3aa: CASSSTGRAYEQYF
abundance: many
v_gene: TRBV12-3/TRBV12-4

CDR3aa: CSARERGGAANEKLFF
abundance: NA
v_gene: TRBV20-1

CDR3aa: CASRQDVSDTQYF
abundance: once
v_gene: TRBV19

CDR3aa: CASSSRQGTKNIQYF
abundance: NA
v_gene: TRBV5-4

CDR3aa: CASSSLSPLHF
abundance: NA
v_gene: TRBV6-6

CDR3aa: CASSEALKNYEQYF
abundance: NA
v_gene: TRBV6-1

CDR3aa: CASSQEAGSSGDTQYF
abundance: few
v_gene: TRBV3-1

CDR3aa: CASSWTVSPDTQYF
abundance: NA
v_gene: TRBV12-3/TRBV12-4

CDR3aa: CASSLVWAAGGPSEQFF
abundance: NA
v_gene: TRBV5-6

CDR3aa: CASSLVADSYNEQFF
abundance: few
v_gene: TRBV5-1

CDR3aa: CAWNEGGPGGELFF
abundance: NA
v_gene: TRBV30

CDR3aa: CASGGTSLYEQYF
abundance: NA
v_gene: TRBV9

CDR3aa: CASRPGQAYNEQFF
abundance: NA
v_gene: TRBV6-6

CDR3aa: CASRNLAGGNEQFF
abundance: NA
v_gene: TRBV7-2

CDR3aa: CAISENGYEQYF
abundance: few
v_gene: TRBV10-3

CDR3aa: CASRPGPTQETQYF
abundance: few
v_gene: TRBV12-3/TRBV12-4

CDR3aa: CASSNPGLANEKLFF
abundance: few
v_gene: TRBV7-2

CDR3aa: CASRQSGGGTTETQYF
abundance: few
v_gene: TRBV6-2/TRBV6-3

CDR3aa: CSVGTGATMNTEAFF
abundance: few
v_gene: TRBV29-1

CDR3aa: CASSYESGRVSDTQYF
abundance: NA
v_gene: TRBV6-5

CDR3aa: CASSSPPGRRSTDTQYF
abundance: few
v_gene: TRBV28

CDR3aa: CASSLMRSSTDTQYF
abundance: NA
v_gene: TRBV12-3/TRBV12-4

CDR3aa: CASSLGGGSYGYTF
abundance: few
v_gene: TRBV5-1

CDR3aa: CASSPETGSRNTIYF
abundance: NA
v_gene: TRBV18

CDR3aa: CASINGTSGSNEQFF
abundance: few
v_gene: TRBV19

CDR3aa: CASRTGTHLDYGYTF
abundance: NA
v_gene: TRBV6-5

CDR3aa: CASSQGAGKGTEAFF
abundance: few
v_gene: TRBV3-1